The entry below describes one T cell receptor beta chain. What antigen it recognizes has not been identified. HCMV serostatus was determined by detecting HCMV-specific IgG in serum with a commercial ELISA kit. Peripheral blood mononuclear cells were isolated from blood by Ficoll density gradient centrifugation. These data belong to a study of T cells expressing NK-cell markers (dated by TCRdb to 2020 to 2021). As for the study more broadly: Three sorted T-cell subsets (CD3+CD56+NKG2C+, CD3+CD56+NKG2C- and CD3+CD56-NKG2C+) from about 8 donors had their TCR beta-chain repertoires profiled. Among the eight sequenced donors, only one was HCMV-seronegative, while the other seven were HCMV-seropositive. Randomly selected healthy volunteers, three men and five women, were used as the eight sequenced donors. Libraries were sequenced as 2 x 150 bp reads on Illumina HiSeq 2000/2500, MiSeq or NextSeq. Summary of the overall study and its limitations: Whether the expanded NKG2C-expressing T cell clones were specific for HCMV antigens remained unclear. Those dominant clonotypes were again the most abundant among CD3+CD56-NKG2C+ cells in a handful of donors, at roughly 28.3-60.1%. In more than five donors, the dominant CD3+CD56+NKG2C+ clonotypes ranked among the top 10 CD8+ clonotypes, making up about 1.0-7.0% of CD8+ T cells.

Based on the germline V gene, the CDR1 and CDR2 sequences are SGHTA and FQGTGA. From the cysteine up to the phenylalanine, the CDR3 has a length of 14 residues. DNA was not recorded. Reads for this sample came from an Illumina HiSeq 2000. TCR beta cDNA libraries were prepared using 5'RACE template switching, which introduced a universal primer site and unique molecular identifiers. cDNA synthesis was primed from the TCR beta constant segment, followed by two successive PCR amplification steps. As for the authors' bioinformatics: MIGEC was used to demultiplex reads and group the reads by UMI, and MiTCR was used to assemble and quantify clonotypes. To remove erroneous sequences, TCR cDNA sequences were retained only when supported by two or more reads. Downstream repertoire analysis used the tcR package, and clonotypes were matched across fractions by CDR3 nucleotide sequence plus V segment. VDJmatch was used to annotate antigen specificity against VDJdb, with one amino acid substitution allowed in CDR3. TCRdb reprocessed the reads, and each CDR3 protein sequence is entered once, without DNA. It is TCRdb's table, rather than the study itself, that gives the V and J calls and clone size. This sample's table carries roughly 180,000 distinct CDR3 sequences. Roughly 20% of the sample is in the top ten clones.

The sequence is built from TRBV7-3 and TRBJ2-7; TCRdb designates TRBD1, a call that cannot be tested without DNA. This sequence was found in a woman aged 18-70 years in good health. The material sequenced was blood T cells: a sorted CD56 or NKG2C T cell subset, CD4+ or CD8+ T cells, or bulk PBMC T cells (not recorded which). The encoded CDR3 is CASPYRDISYEQYF.